This entry describes one T cell receptor (beta chain). The data stem from a study of shared clonotypes between healthy human individuals. In the CD4+ fraction, cells were divided into CD45RA+ naive and CD45RA-negative memory subsets. TCRdb's copy holds only in-frame clones and misses some; the assay was immunoSEQ multiplex PCR. The data hold approximately 530,000 clones, with about 95% observed a single time. Specimen: naive CD4+ T cells sorted from blood. Subset defined: CD45RA+ positively selected. This TCR was recovered from a woman younger than 45 in good health.

The CDR3 is CAISPGQGDQPQHF. The CDR3 DNA reads as TGTGCCATCAGCCCCGGACAGGGAGATCAGCCCCAGCATTTT. V and J are TRBV10-3 and TRBJ1-5; 8 bases are shared with TRBD1. Germline CDR1 ENHRY, CDR2 SYGVKD. This CDR3 contains 14 residues. V dropped 6 bases and J dropped 5; count of bases not matched to a gene: 6.